The entry below describes one T cell receptor beta chain. Its binding antigen is unknown. Qualities for individual bases were not recorded, and no much larger clone is one base off. CD8 naive samples were obtained by positive selection for CCR7 among CD45RO-negative cells, yielding a CD45RA+CCR7+ population from which TemRA cells were excluded. The donors were healthy, HIV-negative adults with no recently reported acute infections or vaccinations. Only Caucasian adults living in Nashville, Tennessee, USA were represented among the donors. After blood collection by leukapheresis, PBMCs were isolated using Ficoll-Histopaque density gradient centrifugation and then cryopreserved in the vapor phase of liquid nitrogen. Purity and quantity of every magnetically sorted T cell population were checked by analytical flow cytometry. Genomic DNA was isolated from each sorted fraction and quantified by UV absorbance on a Nanodrop 2000c.

This entry belongs to a study of shared clonotypes between healthy human individuals (dated by TCRdb to the early 2020s). For context, the study as a whole: The cohort included a few men and a couple of women between 18 and 49 years of age. For each donor, three plates each were used for CD4 naive and CD4 memory, two plates were used for CD8 naive, and one plate was used for CD8 memory. To estimate repertoire size and how much clonotype sharing occurs between individuals, the study deeply sequenced the blood TCR repertoires of several healthy adults. To increase sequencing depth and limit assay-specific biases, different laboratories used diverse techniques to prepare libraries and sequence TCR repertoires. Between about 0.94 and 8.9 billion PBMCs per donor were obtained by leukapheresis. Paper-wide results and their limitations: Based on pairwise subsampling, the degree of clonotype sharing among donors was expected to be affected by sequencing depth. Even with the large sequencing depth, rarefaction of the sorted-subset datasets indicated that sequencing was incomplete. Naive subsets generally had larger estimated clonotype richness than memory subsets. Compared with non-shared clonotypes, clonotypes shared by all four sorted-subset donors had higher generation probabilities. Because the study included a small number of donors, the genetic and exposure-history diversity represented was limited. Sharing across a few donors was observed for 4.5% to 6.5% of naive CD4, under 4% of naive CD8, about 2.5% of memory CD4, and roughly 0.4% of memory CD8 clonotypes. Sampling was restricted to blood, and TCR repertoires in tissues likely differ from the TCR repertoires found in blood.

Taken from cysteine to phenylalanine, the CDR3 has 15 residues. The CDR3 DNA has 45 bases and is translated from base 1. CDR1 and CDR2 are drawn from the germline V gene: SGHDT, YYEEEE. The V and J ends are trimmed by 4 bases and 5 bases, leaving 18 bases between them. Using the deep immunoSEQ assay, multiplex PCR amplified TCR CDR3 regions from genomic DNA. Genomic DNA extracted from each cell subset was distributed evenly over all wells of several immunoSEQ 96-well plates, and each plate served as one replicate. For sorted subsets, 150 to 250 ng genomic DNA, equal to 30,000 to 35,000 T cell genomes, was loaded into each replicate PCR. The purified libraries were quantified using a Qubit 3.0 fluorometer, sized with a Bioanalyzer 2100, and then quantified again using the KAPA Library Quantification kit. A separate single-read 150-cycle Illumina NextSeq 550 flow cell was used to sequence each immunoSEQ 96-well plate. Processing in the source paper ran as follows. The immunoSEQ output contained only junctional sequences without quality scores, so filtering could not match that applied to full-length reads. To assign V/J genes and CDR3, sequences were annotated against IMGT germline references using PyIR, a Python wrapper for IgBLAST v1.9. Reads were removed for weak V/J assignments (E-value above 1e-6), missing CDR3, stop codons, out-of-frame junctions, or ambiguous translated residues. A V3J clonotype was defined by an identical inferred V gene, J gene, and CDR3 amino acid sequence. To compute the percentage overlap between repertoires, the number of shared unique clonotypes was divided by the size of the smaller repertoire. Richness of each repertoire was evaluated using RTK rarefaction, the Chao1 estimator, and Recon v2.1 estimates of unobserved clonotypes. Generation probabilities for all TCRbeta clonotypes obtained by the gDNA method from a handful of donors were computed using OLGA. Held by TCRdb, this immuneACCESS table contains in-frame sequences only and omits some clones. Under half of the omission traces to an unresolved V gene where checked; the cause of the rest is unknown. From that table come the V and J calls and clone size; the DNA was used to work out D and trimming. Here the sample has hundreds of thousands of clones; about 95% occur a single time. 0.095% to 0.14% of the sample goes to the ten largest clones.

The chain uses TRBV5-6 and TRBJ1-1; no D gene is confidently identified. The receptor's source is a woman aged 25-40 years in good health. The specimen sequenced was naive CD8+ T cells sorted from blood. The sample's cell subset or site label, in plain terms: CD45RA+CCR7+. The nucleotide sequence reads TGTGCCAGCAGCCCCCTGAGGTTGGGAGGGACTGAAGCTTTCTTT. It translates to CASSPLRLGGTEAFF.